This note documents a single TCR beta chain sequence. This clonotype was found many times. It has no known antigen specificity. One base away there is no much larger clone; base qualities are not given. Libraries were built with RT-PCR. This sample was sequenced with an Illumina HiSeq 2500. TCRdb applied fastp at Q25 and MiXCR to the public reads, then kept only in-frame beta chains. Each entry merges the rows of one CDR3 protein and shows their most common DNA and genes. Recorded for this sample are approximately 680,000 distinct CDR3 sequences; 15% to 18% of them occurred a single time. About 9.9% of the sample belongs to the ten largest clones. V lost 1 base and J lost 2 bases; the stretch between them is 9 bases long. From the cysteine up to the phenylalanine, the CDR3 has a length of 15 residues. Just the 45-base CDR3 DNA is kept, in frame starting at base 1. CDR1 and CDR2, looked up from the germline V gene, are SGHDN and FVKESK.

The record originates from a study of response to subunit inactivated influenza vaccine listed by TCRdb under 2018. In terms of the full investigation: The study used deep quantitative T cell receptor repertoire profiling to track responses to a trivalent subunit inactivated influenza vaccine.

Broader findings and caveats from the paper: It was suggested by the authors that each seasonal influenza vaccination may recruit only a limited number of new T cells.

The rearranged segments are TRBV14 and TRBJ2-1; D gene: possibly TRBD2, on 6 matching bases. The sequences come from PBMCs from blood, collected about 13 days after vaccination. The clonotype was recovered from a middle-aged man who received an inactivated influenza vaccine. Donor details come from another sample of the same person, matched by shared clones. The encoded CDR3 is CASSQGPGAYNEQFF. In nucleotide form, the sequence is TGTGCCAGCAGCCAAGGGCCGGGGGCCTACAATGAGCAGTTCTTC.